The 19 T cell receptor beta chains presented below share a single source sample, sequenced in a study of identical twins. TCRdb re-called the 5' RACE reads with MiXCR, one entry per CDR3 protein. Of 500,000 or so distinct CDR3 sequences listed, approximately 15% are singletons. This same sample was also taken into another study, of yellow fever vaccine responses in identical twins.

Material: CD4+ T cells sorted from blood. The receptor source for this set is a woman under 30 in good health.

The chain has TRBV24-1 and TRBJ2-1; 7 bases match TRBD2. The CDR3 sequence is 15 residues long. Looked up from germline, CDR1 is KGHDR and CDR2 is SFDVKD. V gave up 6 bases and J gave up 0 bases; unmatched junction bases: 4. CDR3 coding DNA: TGTGCCACCAGTCCTAGCGGAGGCTCCTACAATGAGCAGTTCTTC. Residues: CATSPSGGSYNEQFF.

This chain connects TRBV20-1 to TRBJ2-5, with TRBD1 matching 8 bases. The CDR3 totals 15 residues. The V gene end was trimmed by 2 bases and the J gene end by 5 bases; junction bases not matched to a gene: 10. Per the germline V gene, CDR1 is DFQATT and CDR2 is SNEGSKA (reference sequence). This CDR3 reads CSARLSGGVGETQYF. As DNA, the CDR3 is TGCAGTGCTAGACTATCAGGGGGCGTAGGCGAGACCCAGTACTTC.

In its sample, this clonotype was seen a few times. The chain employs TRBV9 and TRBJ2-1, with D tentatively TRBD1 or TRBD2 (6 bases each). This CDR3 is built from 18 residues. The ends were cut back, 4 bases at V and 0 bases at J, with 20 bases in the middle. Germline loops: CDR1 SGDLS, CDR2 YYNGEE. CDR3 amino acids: CASSNSLGGMSSYNEQFF. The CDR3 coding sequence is TGTGCCAGCAGCAATTCCCTGGGGGGCATGAGCTCCTACAATGAGCAGTTCTTC.

DNA for the CDR3: TGTGCCATCAGCCCTGGACTAAGCGGGGGACTGGGCTACCGCGAGCAGTACTTC. This translates into CAISPGLSGGLGYREQYF. J is TRBJ2-7 and V is TRBV12-3 or TRBV12-4, with 8 bases lining up with TRBD2. V trimming: 10 bases; J trimming: 6 bases; junction bases outside the gene matches: 26. The CDR3 sequence is 18 residues long.

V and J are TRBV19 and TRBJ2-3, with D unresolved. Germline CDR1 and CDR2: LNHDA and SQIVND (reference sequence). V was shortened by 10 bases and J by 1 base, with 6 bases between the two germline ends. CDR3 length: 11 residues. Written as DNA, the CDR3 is TGTGCCACCCAGGGCACAGATACGCAGTATTTT. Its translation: CATQGTDTQYF.

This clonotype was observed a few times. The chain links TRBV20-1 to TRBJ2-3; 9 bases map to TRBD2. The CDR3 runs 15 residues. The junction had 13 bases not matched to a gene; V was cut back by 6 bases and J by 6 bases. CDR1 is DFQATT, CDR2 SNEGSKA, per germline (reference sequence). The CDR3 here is CSAPLWIAGGDTQYF. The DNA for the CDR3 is TGCAGTGCCCCCCTCTGGATCGCGGGAGGGGATACGCAGTATTTT.

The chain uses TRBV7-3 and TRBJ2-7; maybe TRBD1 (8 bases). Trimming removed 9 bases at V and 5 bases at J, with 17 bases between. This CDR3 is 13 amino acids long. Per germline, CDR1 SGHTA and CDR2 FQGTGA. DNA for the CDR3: TGTGCCAGGAAGACAGGGGAGGGTGACGAGCAGTACTTC. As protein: CARKTGEGDEQYF.

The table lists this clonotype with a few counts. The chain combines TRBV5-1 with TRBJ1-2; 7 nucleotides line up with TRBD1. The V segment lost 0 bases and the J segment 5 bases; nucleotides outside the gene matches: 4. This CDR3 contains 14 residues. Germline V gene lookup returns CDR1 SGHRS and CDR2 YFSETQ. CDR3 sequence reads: CASSLGGTDYGYTF. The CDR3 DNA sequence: TGCGCCAGCAGCTTGGGAGGGACAGATTATGGCTACACCTTC. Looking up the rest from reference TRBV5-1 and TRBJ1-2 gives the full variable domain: KAGVTQTPRYLIKTRGQQVTLSCSPISGHRSVSWYQQTPGQGLQFLFEYFSETQRNKGNFPGRFSGRQFSNSRSEMNVSTLELGDSALYLCASSLGGTDYGYTFGSGTRLTVV.

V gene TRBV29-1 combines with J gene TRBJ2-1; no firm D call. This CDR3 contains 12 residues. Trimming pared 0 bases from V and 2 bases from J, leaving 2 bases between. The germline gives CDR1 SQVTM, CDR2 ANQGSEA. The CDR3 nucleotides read TGCAGCGTTGAAGATCCCTACAATGAGCAGTTCTTC. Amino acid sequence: CSVEDPYNEQFF.

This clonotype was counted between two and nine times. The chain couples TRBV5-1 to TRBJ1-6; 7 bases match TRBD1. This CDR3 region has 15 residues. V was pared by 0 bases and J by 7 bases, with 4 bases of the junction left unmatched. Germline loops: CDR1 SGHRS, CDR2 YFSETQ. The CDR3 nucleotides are TGCGCCAGCAGCTTGGCCCAACAGGGGAATTCACCCCTCCACTTT. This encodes CASSLAQQGNSPLHF.

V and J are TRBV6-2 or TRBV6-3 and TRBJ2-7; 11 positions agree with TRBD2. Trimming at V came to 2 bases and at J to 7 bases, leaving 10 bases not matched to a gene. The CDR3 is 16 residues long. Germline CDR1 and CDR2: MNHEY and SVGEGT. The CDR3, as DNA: TGTGCCAGCAGTTACGGCCCCGGGACTAGCGGTACGGAGCAGTACTTC. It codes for CASSYGPGTSGTEQYF.

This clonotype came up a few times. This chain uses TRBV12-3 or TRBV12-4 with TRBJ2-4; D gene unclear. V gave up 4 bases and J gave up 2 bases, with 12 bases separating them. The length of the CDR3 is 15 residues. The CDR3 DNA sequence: TGTGCCAGCAGTTCGACTTTGGTTCCCAAAAACATTCAGTACTTC. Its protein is CASSSTLVPKNIQYF.

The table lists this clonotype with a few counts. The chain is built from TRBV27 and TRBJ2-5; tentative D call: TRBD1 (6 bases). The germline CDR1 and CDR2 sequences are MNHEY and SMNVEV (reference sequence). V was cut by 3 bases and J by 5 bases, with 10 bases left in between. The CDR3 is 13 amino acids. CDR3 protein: CASSLDSGETQYF. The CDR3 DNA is TGTGCCAGCAGTTTGGACAGTGGGGAGACCCAGTACTTC.

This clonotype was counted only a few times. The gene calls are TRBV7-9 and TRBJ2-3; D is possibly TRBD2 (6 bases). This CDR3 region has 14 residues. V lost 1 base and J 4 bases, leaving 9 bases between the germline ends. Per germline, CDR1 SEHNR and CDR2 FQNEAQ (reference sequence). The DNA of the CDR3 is TGTGCCAGCAGCTTAGTGCGGGGTCCAGATACGCAGTATTTT. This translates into CASSLVRGPDTQYF.

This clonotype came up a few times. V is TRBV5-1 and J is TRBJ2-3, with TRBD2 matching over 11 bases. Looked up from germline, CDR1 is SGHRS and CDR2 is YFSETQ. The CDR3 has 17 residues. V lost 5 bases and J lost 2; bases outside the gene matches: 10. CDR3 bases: TGCGCCAGCAGGAGACCGGGACTAGCGGAAGACACAGATACGCAGTATTTT. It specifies CASRRPGLAEDTDTQYF. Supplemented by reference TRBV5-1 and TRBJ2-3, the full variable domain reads KAGVTQTPRYLIKTRGQQVTLSCSPISGHRSVSWYQQTPGQGLQFLFEYFSETQRNKGNFPGRFSGRQFSNSRSEMNVSTLELGDSALYLCASRRPGLAEDTDTQYFGPGTRLTVL.

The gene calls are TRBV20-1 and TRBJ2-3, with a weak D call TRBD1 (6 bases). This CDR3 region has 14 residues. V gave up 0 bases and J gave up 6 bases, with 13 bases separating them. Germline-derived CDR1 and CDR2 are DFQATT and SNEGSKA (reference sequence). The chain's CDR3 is CSARDNRVLDTQYF. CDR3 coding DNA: TGCAGTGCTAGAGACAACAGGGTGCTCGATACGCAGTATTTT.

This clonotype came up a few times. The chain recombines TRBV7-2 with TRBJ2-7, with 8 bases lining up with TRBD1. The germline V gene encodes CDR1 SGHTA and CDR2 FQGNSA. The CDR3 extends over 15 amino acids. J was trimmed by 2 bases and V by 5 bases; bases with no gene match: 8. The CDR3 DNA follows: TGTGCCAGCAGCCCACGACAGGGGAAGACCTACGAGCAGTACTTC. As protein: CASSPRQGKTYEQYF.

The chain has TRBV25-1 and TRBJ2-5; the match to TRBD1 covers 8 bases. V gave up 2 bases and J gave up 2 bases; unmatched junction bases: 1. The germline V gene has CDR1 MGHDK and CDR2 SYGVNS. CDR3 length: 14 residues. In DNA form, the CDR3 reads TGTGCCAGCAGTGAACACAGGGGGCAAGAGACCCAGTACTTC. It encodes CASSEHRGQETQYF.

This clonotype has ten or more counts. The CDR3 spells CASTLTGLNYGYTF. In nucleotides, the CDR3 is TGTGCCAGCACCCTGACAGGATTAAACTATGGCTACACCTTC. The rearrangement uses TRBV12-3 or TRBV12-4 and TRBJ1-2, with TRBD1 as a possible D gene (6 bases). The germline V and J ends were trimmed by 7 bases and 2 bases, with 14 bases remaining between them. This CDR3 is built from 14 residues.